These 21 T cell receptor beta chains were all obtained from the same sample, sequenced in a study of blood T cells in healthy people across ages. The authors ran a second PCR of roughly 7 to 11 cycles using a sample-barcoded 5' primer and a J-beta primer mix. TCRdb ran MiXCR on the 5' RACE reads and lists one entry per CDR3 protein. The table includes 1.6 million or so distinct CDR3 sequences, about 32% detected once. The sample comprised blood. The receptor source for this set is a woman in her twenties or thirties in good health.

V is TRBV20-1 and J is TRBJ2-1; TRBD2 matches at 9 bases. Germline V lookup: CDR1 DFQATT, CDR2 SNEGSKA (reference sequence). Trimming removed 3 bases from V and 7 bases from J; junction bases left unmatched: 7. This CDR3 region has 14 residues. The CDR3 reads CSARLAGGGNEQFF. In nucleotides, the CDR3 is TGCAGTGCTAGGCTTGCGGGAGGGGGAAATGAGCAGTTCTTC.

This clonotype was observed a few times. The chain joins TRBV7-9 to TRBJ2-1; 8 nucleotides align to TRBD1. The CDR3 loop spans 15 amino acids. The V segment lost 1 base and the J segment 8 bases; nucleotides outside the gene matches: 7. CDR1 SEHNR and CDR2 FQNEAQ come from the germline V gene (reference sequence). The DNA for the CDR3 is TGTGCCAGCAGCTTAGAAGGCAGGGGGCGCTATGAGCAGTTCTTC. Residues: CASSLEGRGRYEQFF.

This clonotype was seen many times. The CDR3: CSVEDPGGGTYEQYF. CDR3 coding DNA: TGCAGCGTTGAAGATCCCGGGGGGGGAACCTACGAGCAGTACTTC. The J gene is TRBJ2-7, the V gene TRBV29-1; 8 positions agree with TRBD2. Germline V gene sequence: CDR1 SQVTM, CDR2 ANQGSEA. The CDR3 is 15 residues long. Losses at the gene ends were 0 bases for V and 2 bases for J; bases not matched to a gene: 6.

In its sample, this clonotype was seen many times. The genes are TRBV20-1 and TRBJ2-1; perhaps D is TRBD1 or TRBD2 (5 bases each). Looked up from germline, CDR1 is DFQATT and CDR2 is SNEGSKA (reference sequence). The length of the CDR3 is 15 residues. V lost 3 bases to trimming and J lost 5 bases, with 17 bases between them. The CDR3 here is CSASRKRDAHNEQFF. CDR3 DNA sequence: TGCAGTGCTAGTCGCAAAAGGGACGCCCACAATGAGCAGTTCTTC.

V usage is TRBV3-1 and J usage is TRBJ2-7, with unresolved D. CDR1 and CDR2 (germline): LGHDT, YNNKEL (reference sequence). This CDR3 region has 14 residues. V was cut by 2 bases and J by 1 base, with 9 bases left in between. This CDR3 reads CASSQRTLSYEQYF. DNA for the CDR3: TGTGCCAGCAGCCAAAGGACCCTTTCCTACGAGCAGTACTTC.

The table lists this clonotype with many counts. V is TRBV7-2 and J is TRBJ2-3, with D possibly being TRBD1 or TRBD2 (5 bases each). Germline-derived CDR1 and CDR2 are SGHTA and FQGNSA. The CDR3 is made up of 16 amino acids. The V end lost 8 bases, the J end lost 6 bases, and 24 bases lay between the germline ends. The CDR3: CASGSRTRGRVDTQYF. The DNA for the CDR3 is TGTGCCAGCGGCTCCCGAACAAGGGGACGAGTGGATACGCAGTATTTT.

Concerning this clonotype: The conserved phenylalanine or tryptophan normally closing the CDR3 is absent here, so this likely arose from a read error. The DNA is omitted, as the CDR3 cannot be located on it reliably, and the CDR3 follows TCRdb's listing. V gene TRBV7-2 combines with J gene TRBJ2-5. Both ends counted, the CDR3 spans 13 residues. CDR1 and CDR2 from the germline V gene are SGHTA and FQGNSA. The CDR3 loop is CASSLADSRDPVL.

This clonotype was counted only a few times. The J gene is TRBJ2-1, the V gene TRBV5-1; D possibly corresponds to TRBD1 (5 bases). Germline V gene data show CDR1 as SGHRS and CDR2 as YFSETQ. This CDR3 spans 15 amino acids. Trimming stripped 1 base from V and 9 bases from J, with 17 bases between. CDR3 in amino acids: CASSLSAAPQGEQFF. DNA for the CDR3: TGCGCCAGCAGCTTGTCGGCTGCCCCTCAGGGTGAGCAGTTCTTC.

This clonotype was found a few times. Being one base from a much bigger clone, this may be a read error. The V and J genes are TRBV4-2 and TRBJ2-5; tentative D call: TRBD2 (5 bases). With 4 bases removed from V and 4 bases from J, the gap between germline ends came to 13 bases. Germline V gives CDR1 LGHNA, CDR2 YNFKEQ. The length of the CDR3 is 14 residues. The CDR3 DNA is TGTGCCAGCAGCCCCCGACTAACGGGAGAGACCCAGTACTTC. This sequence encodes CASSPRLTGETQYF.

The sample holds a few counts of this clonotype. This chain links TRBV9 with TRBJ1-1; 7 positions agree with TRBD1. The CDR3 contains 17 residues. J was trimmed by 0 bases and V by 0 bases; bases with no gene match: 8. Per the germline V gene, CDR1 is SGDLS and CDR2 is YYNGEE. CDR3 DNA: TGTGCCAGCAGCGTAGGAGGGGGCCCAGTCTTGAACACTGAAGCTTTCTTT. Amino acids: CASSVGGGPVLNTEAFF.

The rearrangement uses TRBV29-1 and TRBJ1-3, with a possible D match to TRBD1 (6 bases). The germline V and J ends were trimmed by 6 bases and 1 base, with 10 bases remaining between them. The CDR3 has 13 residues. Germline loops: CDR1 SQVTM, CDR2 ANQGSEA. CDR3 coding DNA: TGCAGCGTGCGACAGGATTCTGGAAACACCATATATTTT. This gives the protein CSVRQDSGNTIYF.

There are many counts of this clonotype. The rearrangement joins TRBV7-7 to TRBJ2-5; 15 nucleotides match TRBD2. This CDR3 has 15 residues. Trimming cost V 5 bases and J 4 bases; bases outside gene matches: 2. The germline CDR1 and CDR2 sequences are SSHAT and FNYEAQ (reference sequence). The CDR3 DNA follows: TGTGCCAGCAGCAAGGGACTAGCGGGAGGAGAGACCCAGTACTTC. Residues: CASSKGLAGGETQYF.

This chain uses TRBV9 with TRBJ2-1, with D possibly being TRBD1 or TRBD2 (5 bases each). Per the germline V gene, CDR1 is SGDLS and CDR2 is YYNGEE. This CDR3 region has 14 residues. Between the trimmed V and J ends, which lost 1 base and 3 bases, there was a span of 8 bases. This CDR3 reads CASSVTGRYNEQFF. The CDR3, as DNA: TGTGCCAGCAGCGTAACGGGACGCTACAATGAGCAGTTCTTC.

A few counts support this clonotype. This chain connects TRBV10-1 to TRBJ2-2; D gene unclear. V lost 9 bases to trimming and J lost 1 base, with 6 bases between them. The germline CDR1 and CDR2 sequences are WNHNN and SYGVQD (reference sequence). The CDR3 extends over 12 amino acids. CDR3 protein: CASKGNTGELFF. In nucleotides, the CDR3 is TGCGCCAGTAAAGGGAACACCGGGGAGCTGTTTTTT.

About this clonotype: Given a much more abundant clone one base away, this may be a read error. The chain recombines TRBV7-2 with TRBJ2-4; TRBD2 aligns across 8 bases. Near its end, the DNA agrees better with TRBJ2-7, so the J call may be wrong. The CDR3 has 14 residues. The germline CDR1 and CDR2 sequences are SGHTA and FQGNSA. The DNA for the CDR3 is TGTACCAGCAGCCCGAGCGGGGGAACCTACGAGCAGTACTTC. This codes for CTSSPSGGTYEQYF.

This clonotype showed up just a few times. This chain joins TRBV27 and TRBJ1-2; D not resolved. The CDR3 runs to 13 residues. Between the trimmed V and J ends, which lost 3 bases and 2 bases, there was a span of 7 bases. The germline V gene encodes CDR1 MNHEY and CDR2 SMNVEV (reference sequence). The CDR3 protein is CASSLRKNYGYTF. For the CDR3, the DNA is TGTGCCAGCAGTTTGAGGAAGAACTATGGCTACACCTTC.

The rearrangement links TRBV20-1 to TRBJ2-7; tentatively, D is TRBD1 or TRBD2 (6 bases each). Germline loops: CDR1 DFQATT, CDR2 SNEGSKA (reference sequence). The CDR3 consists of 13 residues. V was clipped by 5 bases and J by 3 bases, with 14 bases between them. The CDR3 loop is CSAGPGANYEQYF. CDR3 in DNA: TGCAGTGCTGGACCGGGGGCGAACTACGAGCAGTACTTC.

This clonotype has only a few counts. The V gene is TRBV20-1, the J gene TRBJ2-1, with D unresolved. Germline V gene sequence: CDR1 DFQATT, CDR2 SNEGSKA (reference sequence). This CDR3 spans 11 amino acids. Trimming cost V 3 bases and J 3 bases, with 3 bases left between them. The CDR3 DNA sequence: TGCAGTGCTAGTCACTACAATGAGCAGTTCTTC. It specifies CSASHYNEQFF.

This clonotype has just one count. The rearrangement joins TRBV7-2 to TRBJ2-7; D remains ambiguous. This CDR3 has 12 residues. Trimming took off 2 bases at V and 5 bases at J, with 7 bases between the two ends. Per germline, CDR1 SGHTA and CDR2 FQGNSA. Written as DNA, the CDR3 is TGTGCCAGCAGCTTAATCGACCACGAGCAGTACTTC. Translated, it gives CASSLIDHEQYF. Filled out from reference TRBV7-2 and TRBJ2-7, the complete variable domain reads GAGVSQSPSNKVTEKGKDVELRCDPISGHTALYWYRQSLGQGLEFLIYFQGNSAPDKSGLPSDRFSAERTGGSVSTLTIQRTQQEDSAVYLCASSLIDHEQYFGPGTRLTVT.

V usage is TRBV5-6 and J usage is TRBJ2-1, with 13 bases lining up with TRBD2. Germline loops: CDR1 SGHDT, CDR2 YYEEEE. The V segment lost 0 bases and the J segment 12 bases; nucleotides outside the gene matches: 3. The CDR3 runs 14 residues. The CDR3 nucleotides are TGTGCCAGCAGCTTGGGACTAGCGGGAGGTGGGCAGTTCTTC. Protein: CASSLGLAGGGQFF.

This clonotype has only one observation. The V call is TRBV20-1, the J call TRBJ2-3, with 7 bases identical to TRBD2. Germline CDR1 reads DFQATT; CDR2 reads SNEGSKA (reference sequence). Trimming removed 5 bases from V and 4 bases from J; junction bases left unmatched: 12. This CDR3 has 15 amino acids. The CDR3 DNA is TGCAGTGCTTCCCCCCTAGCGGAAGACGCAGATACGCAGTATTTT. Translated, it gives CSASPLAEDADTQYF.